This is a list of T cell receptor beta chains from one sample in a study of Ad26.COV2.S vaccination and SARS-CoV-2 variants. Profiled with immunoSEQ multiplex PCR; TCRdb holds only in-frame clones, not every one. The profile shows hundreds of thousands of clones, about nine tenths of them singletons. The specimen comprised peripheral blood, sampled in a trial of Ad26.COV2.S vaccine versus placebo. Every receptor here comes from a person between 18 and 65 years old who received the Ad26.COV2.S COVID-19 vaccine or a placebo. CDR3s include the opening cysteine and the closing phenylalanine or tryptophan. Each record gives: V gene, clone size, J gene, D gene, CDR3 DNA, CDR3 protein. D genes are given only for firm matches. Clone size is shown for a subset of rows, as once, few, many or a class of expanded clone.

V gene: TRBV28
clone size: NA
J gene: TRBJ1-4
D gene: NA
CDR3 DNA: TGTGCCAGCAGTTTAATATCGGGGCTTAATGAAAAACTGTTTTTT
CDR3 protein: CASSLISGLNEKLFF

V gene: TRBV18
clone size: NA
J gene: TRBJ1-3
D gene: NA
CDR3 DNA: TGTGCCAGCTCAGGAGGTTCTGGAAACACCATATATTTT
CDR3 protein: CASSGGSGNTIYF

V gene: TRBV9
clone size: NA
J gene: TRBJ1-1
D gene: NA
CDR3 DNA: TGTGCCAGCAGCGTAGGAGAGGTACCGAACACTGAAGCTTTCTTT
CDR3 protein: CASSVGEVPNTEAFF

V gene: TRBV25-1
clone size: NA
J gene: TRBJ2-1
D gene: TRBD1
CDR3 DNA: TGTGCCAGCAGTTCTGGACAGGGCAGCTCCTACAATGAGCAGTTCTTC
CDR3 protein: CASSSGQGSSYNEQFF

V gene: TRBV7-3
clone size: NA
J gene: TRBJ2-2
D gene: NA
CDR3 DNA: TGTGCCAGCACGGGGTTTGCGGGGCCTCAAGGGGAGCTGTTTTTT
CDR3 protein: CASTGFAGPQGELFF

V gene: TRBV7-9
clone size: once
J gene: TRBJ2-1
D gene: NA
CDR3 DNA: TGTGCCAGCAGCTTAGTTATCTATGAGCAGTTCTTC
CDR3 protein: CASSLVIYEQFF

V gene: TRBV18
clone size: NA
J gene: TRBJ1-1
D gene: NA
CDR3 DNA: TGTGCCAGCTCACCGGCTTCGGGGGGCGGTGGATTGAACACTGAAGCTTTCTTT
CDR3 protein: CASSPASGGGGLNTEAFF

V gene: TRBV5-5
clone size: NA
J gene: TRBJ2-3
D gene: NA
CDR3 DNA: TGTGCCAGCAGCTTGTCGAGAAGGGGCACAGATACGCAGTATTTT
CDR3 protein: CASSLSRRGTDTQYF

V gene: TRBV5-6
clone size: NA
J gene: TRBJ2-7
D gene: NA
CDR3 DNA: TGTGCCAGCAGCTTGGGGGGTGTGGGCGAGCAGTACTTC
CDR3 protein: CASSLGGVGEQYF

V gene: TRBV27
clone size: NA
J gene: TRBJ2-3
D gene: NA
CDR3 DNA: TGTGCCAGCAGTCTGTCTACAGGGTCGGGCACAGATACGCAGTATTTT
CDR3 protein: CASSLSTGSGTDTQYF

V gene: TRBV7-6
clone size: NA
J gene: TRBJ1-1
D gene: TRBD1
CDR3 DNA: TGTGCCAGCAGCGACGTCCGGGACAGGGGGCAGTTGTTGAACACTGAAGCTTTCTTT
CDR3 protein: CASSDVRDRGQLLNTEAFF

V gene: TRBV18
clone size: few
J gene: TRBJ1-2
D gene: NA
CDR3 DNA: TGTGCCAGCTCACCGGTCCCGTACGGGGGCTCTAACTATGGCTACACCTTC
CDR3 protein: CASSPVPYGGSNYGYTF

V gene: TRBV19
clone size: NA
J gene: TRBJ2-3
D gene: NA
CDR3 DNA: TGTGCCACCCGTCCGGGGCCAACAGATACGCAGTATTTT
CDR3 protein: CATRPGPTDTQYF

V gene: TRBV5-1
clone size: few
J gene: TRBJ1-1
D gene: NA
CDR3 DNA: TGCGCCAGCAGCTACGGATTCGTTAACACTGAAGCTTTCTTT
CDR3 protein: CASSYGFVNTEAFF

V gene: TRBV5-1
clone size: NA
J gene: TRBJ1-1
D gene: NA
CDR3 DNA: TGCGCCAGCAGCCAACAACCCGGGACGCAGAACACTGAAGCTTTCTTT
CDR3 protein: CASSQQPGTQNTEAFF

V gene: TRBV19
clone size: NA
J gene: TRBJ2-5
D gene: NA
CDR3 DNA: TGTGCCAGTAGTCCCCGGAGTGGGCGGGAGACCCAGTACTTC
CDR3 protein: CASSPRSGRETQYF

V gene: TRBV21-1
clone size: NA
J gene: TRBJ2-7
D gene: NA
CDR3 DNA: TGTGCCAGTCCAAGGGGTCAGGACACCTACGAGCAGTACTTC
CDR3 protein: CASPRGQDTYEQYF

V gene: TRBV4-2
clone size: NA
J gene: TRBJ2-3
D gene: NA
CDR3 DNA: TGTGCCAGCAGCCAAGGTGGGGGGATAGATACGCAGTATTTT
CDR3 protein: CASSQGGGIDTQYF

V gene: TRBV6-2/TRBV6-3
clone size: NA
J gene: TRBJ2-1
D gene: NA
CDR3 DNA: TGTGCCAGCAGTATTTACAATGAGCAGTTCTTC
CDR3 protein: CASSIYNEQFF

V gene: TRBV6-5
clone size: once
J gene: TRBJ2-7
D gene: NA
CDR3 DNA: TGTGCCAGCCTAAGAGACACTTACTACGAGCAGTACTTC
CDR3 protein: CASLRDTYYEQYF

V gene: TRBV7-2
clone size: NA
J gene: TRBJ2-3
D gene: NA
CDR3 DNA: TGTGCCAGCAGCTTTCTAGGACTCCCAGATACGCAGTATTTT
CDR3 protein: CASSFLGLPDTQYF

V gene: TRBV15
clone size: NA
J gene: TRBJ2-1
D gene: TRBD1
CDR3 DNA: TGTGCCACCAGTGATTTACGATTAGACAGGGTACCCTACAATGAGCAGTTCTTC
CDR3 protein: CATSDLRLDRVPYNEQFF

V gene: TRBV7-3
clone size: NA
J gene: TRBJ1-1
D gene: NA
CDR3 DNA: TGTGCCAGCAGCACGGACATGAGGACTGAAGCTTTCTTT
CDR3 protein: CASSTDMRTEAFF

V gene: TRBV5-1
clone size: once
J gene: TRBJ2-3
D gene: TRBD2
CDR3 DNA: TGCGCCAGCAGCGACGGACTAGCGGCTAGCACAGATACGCAGTATTTT
CDR3 protein: CASSDGLAASTDTQYF

V gene: TRBV19
clone size: NA
J gene: TRBJ2-7
D gene: NA
CDR3 DNA: TGTGCCAGTAGTAACGTGGGTGTAAGTGAGCAGTACTTC
CDR3 protein: CASSNVGVSEQYF

V gene: TRBV7-9
clone size: few
J gene: TRBJ2-2
D gene: NA
CDR3 DNA: TGTGCCAGCAGCTTAACTGAGGATGTCACCGGGGAGCTGTTTTTT
CDR3 protein: CASSLTEDVTGELFF

V gene: TRBV19
clone size: once
J gene: TRBJ2-7
D gene: NA
CDR3 DNA: TGTGCCAGTAGTATGCAGTTCTCCTACGAGCAGTACTTC
CDR3 protein: CASSMQFSYEQYF

V gene: TRBV14
clone size: NA
J gene: TRBJ2-7
D gene: TRBD1
CDR3 DNA: TGTGCCAGCAGCGGAGACAGGGTTTCGTTGTTCTTC
CDR3 protein: CASSGDRVSLFF

V gene: TRBV9
clone size: NA
J gene: TRBJ2-3
D gene: NA
CDR3 DNA: TGTGCCAGCAGCGTAGAATGGGGGAGAGGGACCACAGATACGCAGTATTTT
CDR3 protein: CASSVEWGRGTTDTQYF

V gene: TRBV18
clone size: NA
J gene: TRBJ2-2
D gene: TRBD1
CDR3 DNA: TGTGCCAGCTCACCCCGTTGGACAGGGAACACCGGGGAGCTGTTTTTT
CDR3 protein: CASSPRWTGNTGELFF

V gene: TRBV27
clone size: NA
J gene: TRBJ1-2
D gene: NA
CDR3 DNA: TGTGCCAGCAGCCCCGGGCCCCGCGGATATGGCTACACCTTC
CDR3 protein: CASSPGPRGYGYTF

V gene: TRBV6-2/TRBV6-3
clone size: NA
J gene: TRBJ1-2
D gene: NA
CDR3 DNA: TGTGCCAGCAGTTCTGGCCGCGTCTACACCTTC
CDR3 protein: CASSSGRVYTF

V gene: TRBV2
clone size: NA
J gene: TRBJ2-1
D gene: NA
CDR3 DNA: TGTGCCAGCAGATCAATTACAGGGATCGGCCTCAATGAGCAGTTCTTC
CDR3 protein: CASRSITGIGLNEQFF

V gene: TRBV5-1
clone size: once
J gene: TRBJ1-1
D gene: NA
CDR3 DNA: TGCGCCAGCAGCCTTAACAGGGACCAGAACACTGAAGCTTTCTTT
CDR3 protein: CASSLNRDQNTEAFF

V gene: TRBV11-2
clone size: NA
J gene: TRBJ2-4
D gene: NA
CDR3 DNA: TGTGCCAGCAGCTTAGATATCGTCTCGCAGTACTTC
CDR3 protein: CASSLDIVSQYF

V gene: TRBV4-3
clone size: NA
J gene: TRBJ1-1
D gene: TRBD1
CDR3 DNA: TGCGCCAGCAGCCAGCACACAGGGGCGAACACTGAAGCTTTCTTT
CDR3 protein: CASSQHTGANTEAFF

V gene: TRBV7-9
clone size: NA
J gene: TRBJ2-7
D gene: TRBD1
CDR3 DNA: TGTGCCAGCAGCTCGACAGGGGTTACCCACGAGCAGTACTTC
CDR3 protein: CASSSTGVTHEQYF

V gene: TRBV15
clone size: NA
J gene: TRBJ1-3
D gene: NA
CDR3 DNA: TGTGCCACCAGCAACGGGGGACGGGGAAACACCATATATTTT
CDR3 protein: CATSNGGRGNTIYF

V gene: TRBV28
clone size: NA
J gene: TRBJ1-2
D gene: TRBD1
CDR3 DNA: TGTGCCAGCAGTTTCGGACAGGGCGGCTTCGGTTTAGGCTACACCTTC
CDR3 protein: CASSFGQGGFGLGYTF

V gene: TRBV7-3
clone size: few
J gene: TRBJ2-7
D gene: NA
CDR3 DNA: TGTGCCAGCAGCTTGAAGTTTCCCTACGAGCAGTACTTC
CDR3 protein: CASSLKFPYEQYF